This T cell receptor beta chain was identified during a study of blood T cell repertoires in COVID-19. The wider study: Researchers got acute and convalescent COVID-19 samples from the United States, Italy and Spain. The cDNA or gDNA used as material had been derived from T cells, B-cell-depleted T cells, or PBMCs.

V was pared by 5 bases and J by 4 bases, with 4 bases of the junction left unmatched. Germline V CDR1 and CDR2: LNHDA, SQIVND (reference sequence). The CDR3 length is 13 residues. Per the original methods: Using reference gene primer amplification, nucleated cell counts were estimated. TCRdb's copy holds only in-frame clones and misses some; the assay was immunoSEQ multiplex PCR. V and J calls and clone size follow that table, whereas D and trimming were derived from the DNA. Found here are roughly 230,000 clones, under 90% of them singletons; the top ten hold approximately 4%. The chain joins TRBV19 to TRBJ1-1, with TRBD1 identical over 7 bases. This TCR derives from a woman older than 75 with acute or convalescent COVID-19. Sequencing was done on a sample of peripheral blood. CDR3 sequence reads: CASSVQGFTEAFF. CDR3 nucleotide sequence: TGTGCCAGTAGTGTACAGGGGTTCACTGAAGCTTTCTTT.